The 25 T cell receptor beta chains listed next were all sequenced from one sample in a study of T cell repertoires in cytomegalovirus infection. TCRdb ran MiXCR on the reads and lists one entry per CDR3 protein. The sample holds more than 75,000 distinct CDR3 sequences, 3.7% seen once. The sequenced sample consisted of PBMCs. The receptor source for this set is a human donor in good health (CMV status not recorded). Some clones in this sample may be carry-over from other donors' samples.

In this sample, this clonotype turned up many times. This chain links TRBV7-6 with TRBJ2-3; unclear D gene. The germline V gene has CDR1 SGHVS and CDR2 FNYEAQ. V was clipped by 7 bases and J by 3 bases, with 14 bases between them. This CDR3 region has 14 residues. The CDR3 bases are TGTGCCAGCACCGATAGGATAAGAACAGATACGCAGTATTTT. It encodes CASTDRIRTDTQYF.

This clonotype was recorded many times. The chain carries TRBV6-5 and TRBJ2-3; D is unresolved. The CDR3 extends over 11 amino acids. Germline CDR1 is MNHEY and CDR2 is SVGAGI. Trimming left V 4 bases short and J 14 bases short, with 13 bases between. This chain's CDR3 is CASSFGQRRYF. The CDR3 DNA reads TGTGCCAGCAGTTTTGGGCAGCGTCGGTATTTT.

Many counts were recorded for this clonotype. V and J are TRBV5-5 and TRBJ2-3; D might be TRBD2 (6 bases). Germline values: CDR1 SGHKS, CDR2 YYEKEE (reference sequence). The CDR3 totals 15 residues. Trimming took off 0 bases at V and 5 bases at J, with 13 bases between the two ends. CDR3 loop: CASSLALVGGDTQYF. In nucleotides, the CDR3 is TGTGCCAGCAGCTTGGCTCTAGTGGGGGGAGATACGCAGTATTTT.

This clonotype has at least ten counts. J is TRBJ2-4 and V is TRBV24-1; possibly TRBD1 for D (5 bases). This CDR3 is 13 amino acids long. Germline V gene data show CDR1 as KGHDR and CDR2 as SFDVKD. With 3 bases removed from V and 5 bases from J, the gap between germline ends came to 7 bases. The CDR3 region has the DNA TGTGCCACCAGTGATGGGGCGGAAAACATTCAGTACTTC. The encoded protein is CATSDGAENIQYF.

This clonotype was recorded at least ten times. The rearrangement links TRBV5-1 to TRBJ1-3; no definite D call. The CDR3 totals 13 residues. CDR1 and CDR2 (germline): SGHRS, YFSETQ. Trimming pared 2 bases from V and 1 base from J, leaving 4 bases between. The CDR3 DNA follows: TGCGCCAGCAGCTTAACGTCTGGAAACACCATATATTTT. It specifies CASSLTSGNTIYF.

This clonotype was observed many times. V and J are TRBV7-2 and TRBJ2-2; tentatively, D is TRBD2 (5 bases). This CDR3 is 15 amino acids long. Between the trimmed V and J ends, which lost 1 base and 5 bases, there was a span of 11 bases. CDR1 is SGHTA and CDR2 is FQGNSA in the germline V gene. CDR3 residues: CASSLGEGRTGELFF. DNA of the CDR3: TGTGCCAGCAGCTTAGGAGAGGGTCGGACCGGGGAGCTGTTTTTT.

This clonotype has a count of ten or more. The rearrangement uses TRBV7-2 and TRBJ1-6; tentative D call: TRBD1 (6 bases). The germline V gene encodes CDR1 SGHTA and CDR2 FQGNSA. The V and J ends lost 3 bases and 10 bases respectively, with 10 bases between them. The CDR3 length is 13 residues. This chain's CDR3 is CASSLDRKSPLHF. CDR3 DNA sequence: TGTGCCAGCAGCTTGGACAGAAAATCACCCCTCCACTTT.

This clonotype was found many times. The V and J genes are TRBV5-6 and TRBJ1-2, with D possibly matching TRBD1 (5 bases). The V end was cut by 4 bases, the J end by 4 bases, with 11 bases between. The V gene's germline CDR1 is SGHDT and CDR2 YYEEEE. This CDR3 region has 13 residues. The CDR3 coding sequence is TGTGCCAGCAGCCGGACACCTAGCTATGGCTACACCTTC. Translation: CASSRTPSYGYTF.

The rearrangement uses TRBV28 and TRBJ2-7; no firm D call. CDR3 length: 14 residues. Trimming removed 1 base at V and 3 bases at J, with 10 bases between. CDR1 MDHEN and CDR2 SYDVKM come from the germline V gene. CDR3 nucleotides: TGTGCCAGCAGTTTATTCATTGGGGACTACGAGCAGTACTTC. Encoded protein: CASSLFIGDYEQYF.

This clonotype was recorded many times. This rearrangement joins TRBV27 to TRBJ2-2, with 8 bases matching TRBD2. Germline CDR1 is MNHEY and CDR2 is SMNVEV (reference sequence). Trimming took 4 bases from V and 2 from J; bases not matched to a gene: 9. CDR3 length equals 17 residues. The CDR3, as DNA: TGTGCCAGCAGTTCGCCGGGGGGGGTACGAAACACCGGGGAGCTGTTTTTT. It is translated as CASSSPGGVRNTGELFF.

This clonotype was counted many times. V usage is TRBV13 and J usage is TRBJ1-1; TRBD1 agrees at 9 bases. The ends lost 5 bases at V and 2 bases at J; junction bases unmatched: 3. The CDR3 runs 14 residues. Germline-derived CDR1 and CDR2 are PRHDT and FYEKMQ (reference sequence). The CDR3 reads CASSPDRGNTEAFF. CDR3 DNA: TGTGCCAGCAGCCCGGACAGGGGAAACACTGAAGCTTTCTTT.

Many counts were recorded for this clonotype. This chain joins TRBV7-8 and TRBJ1-1; unclear D gene. The V gene's germline CDR1 is SGHVS and CDR2 FQNEAQ. CDR3 length: 13 residues. V lost 5 bases and J lost 2, with 9 bases in between. Written as DNA, the CDR3 is TGTGCCAGCAGCCCCGACACTAACACTGAAGCTTTCTTT. It specifies CASSPDTNTEAFF.

This clonotype appeared many times. CDR3 DNA: TGTGCCAGCAGCCCCTACAGGGACACTGAAGCTTTCTTT. As protein: CASSPYRDTEAFF. The chain employs TRBV28 and TRBJ1-1; a weak D match, TRBD1 (6 bases). CDR1 and CDR2 from the germline V gene are MDHEN and SYDVKM. The germline V and J ends were trimmed by 6 bases and 3 bases, with 11 bases remaining between them. The CDR3 sequence is 13 residues long.

This clonotype was observed many times. The J gene is TRBJ1-2, the V gene TRBV6-1; D gene uncertain. The CDR3 is made up of 16 amino acids. The germline V gene has CDR1 MNHNS and CDR2 SASEGT. Trimming removed 6 bases at V and 4 bases at J, with 21 bases between. The CDR3 nucleotides read TGTGCCAGCAGCCTTCAGACGCCTTCACAAGGCTATGGCTACACCTTC. Translated: CASSLQTPSQGYGYTF.

This clonotype was counted many times. V is TRBV28 and J is TRBJ1-2, with 7 bases matching TRBD1. The ends lost 4 bases at V and 3 bases at J; junction bases unmatched: 5. Germline lookup yields CDR1 MDHEN and CDR2 SYDVKM. The length of the CDR3 is 14 residues. CDR3 sequence: CASSYQGDYYGYTF. CDR3 DNA: TGTGCCAGCAGTTACCAGGGGGACTACTATGGCTACACCTTC.

This clonotype was seen many times. A junction boundary mismatches the germline segment, possibly from a read error. V and J are TRBV4-1 and TRBJ2-1; D is perhaps TRBD2 (6 bases). The germline V gene has CDR1 MGHRA and CDR2 YSYEKL. CDR3 size: 11 residues. The CDR3: CATGTGDEQFF. CDR3 nucleotides: TGTGCCACGGGGACGGGGGATGAGCAGTTCTTC.

This clonotype has at least ten counts. The rearrangement joins TRBV6-2 or TRBV6-3 to TRBJ2-1, with no clear D. Per the germline V gene, CDR1 is MNHEY and CDR2 is SVGEGT. V lost 3 bases, J lost 15 bases, and 12 bases lay in between. The CDR3 has 11 residues. CDR3 sequence: CASSYPSNLFF. The CDR3 DNA sequence: TGTGCCAGCAGTTATCCGAGTAATCTGTTCTTC.

This clonotype was found many times. This chain connects TRBV7-2 to TRBJ2-7; possible D gene TRBD2, 6 bases. CDR1 is SGHTA, CDR2 FQGNSA, per germline. V shed 5 bases and J shed 0 bases, with 14 bases lying between them. The CDR3 runs 15 residues. The CDR3 sequence is CASSLMGLSSYEQYF. The CDR3 DNA reads TGTGCCAGCAGCCTGATGGGACTGAGCTCCTACGAGCAGTACTTC.

This clonotype was counted many times. The genes are TRBV7-9 and TRBJ1-5; D unclear. The CDR3 sequence is 15 residues long. V shed 1 base and J shed 3 bases, with 10 bases lying between them. The V gene's germline CDR1 is SEHNR and CDR2 FQNEAQ (reference sequence). The CDR3 DNA follows: TGTGCCAGCAGCTTAGTGGAGACAACCAATCAGCCCCAGCATTTT. Protein product: CASSLVETTNQPQHF.

At least ten counts were recorded for this clonotype. V and J are TRBV27 and TRBJ1-6; D ambiguous. The ends were cut back, 5 bases at V and 6 bases at J, with 5 bases in the middle. Germline CDR1 reads MNHEY; CDR2 reads SMNVEV (reference sequence). This CDR3 spans 12 amino acids. The CDR3 bases are TGTGCCAGCAGTGAACGTAATTCACCCCTCCACTTT. It translates to CASSERNSPLHF.

The table lists this clonotype with many counts. This chain connects TRBV7-2 to TRBJ2-5; no reliable D call. Looked up from germline, CDR1 is SGHTA and CDR2 is FQGNSA. V lost 2 bases and J 4 bases, leaving 11 bases between the germline ends. The CDR3 contains 14 residues. The chain's CDR3 is CASSLIRGRETQYF. CDR3 bases: TGTGCCAGCAGCTTAATACGAGGACGAGAGACCCAGTACTTC.

This clonotype was observed at least ten times. Mismatch with germline at one junction end may stem from a read error. This chain uses TRBV15 with TRBJ1-5; possibly TRBD1 for D (5 bases). The CDR3 is 13 residues long. Germline V gives CDR1 LNHNV, CDR2 YYDKDF (reference sequence). CDR3 in amino acids: CVTSTGGYQPQHF. As DNA, the CDR3 is TGTGTCACCAGCACTGGGGGATATCAGCCCCAGCATTTT.

Many counts were recorded for this clonotype. The gene calls are TRBV4-2 and TRBJ1-3; no clear D gene. The V gene lost 1 base and the J gene lost 0 bases, with 16 bases spanning the gap. The CDR3 sequence is 18 residues long. In germline, CDR1 is LGHNA, CDR2 YNFKEQ. As DNA, the CDR3 is TGTGCCAGCAGCCAAGTTAGCATCGGGCAGCTCTCTGGAAACACCATATATTTT. Translated: CASSQVSIGQLSGNTIYF.

This clonotype came up many times. V and J are TRBV7-9 and TRBJ1-3; no clear D gene. Germline V gene sequence: CDR1 SEHNR, CDR2 FQNEAQ (reference sequence). V was trimmed by 4 bases and J by 6 bases, leaving 13 bases between them. The CDR3 has 14 residues. The CDR3 DNA reads as TGTGCCAGCAGCTCAGAGGAACAGCAAAACACCATATATTTT. Translated, it gives CASSSEEQQNTIYF.

This clonotype was counted many times. J is TRBJ2-1 and V is TRBV6-2 or TRBV6-3; D is unclear. This CDR3 comprises 15 residues. Looked up from germline, CDR1 is MNHEY and CDR2 is SVGEGT. V was pared by 3 bases and J by 0 bases, with 9 bases between. In DNA form, the CDR3 reads TGTGCCAGCAGTTATAAGGAGAGCTCCTACAATGAGCAGTTCTTC. This codes for CASSYKESSYNEQFF.